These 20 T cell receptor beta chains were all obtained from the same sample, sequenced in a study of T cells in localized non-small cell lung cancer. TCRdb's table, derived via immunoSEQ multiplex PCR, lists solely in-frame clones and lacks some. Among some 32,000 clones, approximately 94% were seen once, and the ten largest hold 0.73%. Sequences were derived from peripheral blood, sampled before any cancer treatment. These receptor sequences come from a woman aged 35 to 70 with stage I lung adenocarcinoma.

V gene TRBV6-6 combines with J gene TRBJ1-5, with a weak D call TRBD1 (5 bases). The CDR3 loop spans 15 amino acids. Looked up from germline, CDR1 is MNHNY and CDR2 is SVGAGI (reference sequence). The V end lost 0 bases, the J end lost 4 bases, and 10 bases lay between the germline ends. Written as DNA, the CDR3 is TGTGCCAGCAGTTACTCAAGGGAGGGGAATCAGCCCCAGCATTTT. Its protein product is CASSYSREGNQPQHF.

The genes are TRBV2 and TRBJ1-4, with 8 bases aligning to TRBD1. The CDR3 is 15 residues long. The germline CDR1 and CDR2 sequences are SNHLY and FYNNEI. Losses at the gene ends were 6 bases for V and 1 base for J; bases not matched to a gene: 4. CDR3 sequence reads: CASRGQVGTNEKLFF. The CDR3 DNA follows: TGTGCCAGCAGGGGACAGGTTGGAACTAATGAAAAACTGTTTTTT.

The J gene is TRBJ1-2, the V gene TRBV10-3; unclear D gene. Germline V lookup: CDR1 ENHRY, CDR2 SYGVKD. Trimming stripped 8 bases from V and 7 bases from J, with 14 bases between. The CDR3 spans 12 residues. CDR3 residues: CAIARGGTGYTF. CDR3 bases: TGTGCCATCGCTCGCGGAGGCACTGGCTACACCTTC.

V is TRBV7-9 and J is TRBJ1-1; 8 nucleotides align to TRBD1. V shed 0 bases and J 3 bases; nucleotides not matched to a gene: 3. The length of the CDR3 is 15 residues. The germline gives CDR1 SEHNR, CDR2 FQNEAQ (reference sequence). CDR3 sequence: CASSLADRGDTEAFF. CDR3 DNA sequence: TGTGCCAGCAGCTTAGCTGACAGGGGTGACACTGAAGCTTTCTTT.

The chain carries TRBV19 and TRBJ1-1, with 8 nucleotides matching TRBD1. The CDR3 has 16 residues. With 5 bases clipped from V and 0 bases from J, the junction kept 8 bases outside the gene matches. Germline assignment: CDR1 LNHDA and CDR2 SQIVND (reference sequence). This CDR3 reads CASSYRTGIMNTEAFF. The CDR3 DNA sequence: TGTGCCAGTAGTTATAGGACAGGGATCATGAACACTGAAGCTTTCTTT.

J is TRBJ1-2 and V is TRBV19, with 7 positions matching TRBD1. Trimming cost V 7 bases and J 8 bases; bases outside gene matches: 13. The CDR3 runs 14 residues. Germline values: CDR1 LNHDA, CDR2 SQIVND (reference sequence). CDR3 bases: TGTGCCAGTACCGGACTCGGAGGGGGCTTGGGCTACACCTTC. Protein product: CASTGLGGGLGYTF.

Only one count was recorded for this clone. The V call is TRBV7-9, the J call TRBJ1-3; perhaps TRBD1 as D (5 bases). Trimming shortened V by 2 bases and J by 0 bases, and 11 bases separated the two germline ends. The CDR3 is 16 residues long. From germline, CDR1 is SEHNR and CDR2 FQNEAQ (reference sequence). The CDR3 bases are TGTGCCAGCAGCTTACGCGGGGGGAGCTCTGGAAACACCATATATTTT. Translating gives CASSLRGGSSGNTIYF.

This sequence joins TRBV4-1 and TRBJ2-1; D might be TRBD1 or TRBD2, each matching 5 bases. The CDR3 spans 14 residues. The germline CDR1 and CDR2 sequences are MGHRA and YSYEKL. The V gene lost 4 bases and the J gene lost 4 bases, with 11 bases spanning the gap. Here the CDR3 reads CASSLGTRYNEQFF. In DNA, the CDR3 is TGCGCCAGCAGCCTGGGGACCAGATACAATGAGCAGTTCTTC.

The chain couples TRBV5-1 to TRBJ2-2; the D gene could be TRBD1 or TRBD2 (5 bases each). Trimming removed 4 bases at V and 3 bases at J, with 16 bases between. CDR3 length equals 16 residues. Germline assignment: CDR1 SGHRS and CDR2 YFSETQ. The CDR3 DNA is TGCGCCAGCAGCCGGGACGGCGGACGGGACACCGGGGAGCTGTTTTTT. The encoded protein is CASSRDGGRDTGELFF.

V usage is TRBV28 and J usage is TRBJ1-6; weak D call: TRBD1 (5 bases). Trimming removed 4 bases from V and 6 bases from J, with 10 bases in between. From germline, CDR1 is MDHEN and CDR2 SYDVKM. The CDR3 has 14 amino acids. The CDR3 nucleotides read TGTGCCAGCAGTTCCCAGGGCAGTAATTCACCCCTCCACTTT. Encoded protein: CASSSQGSNSPLHF.

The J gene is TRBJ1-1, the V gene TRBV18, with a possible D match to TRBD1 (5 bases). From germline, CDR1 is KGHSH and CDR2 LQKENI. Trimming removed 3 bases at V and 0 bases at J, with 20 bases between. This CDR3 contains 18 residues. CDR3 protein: CASSPTITNRKMNTEAFF. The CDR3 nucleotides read TGTGCCAGCTCACCGACAATAACAAACAGGAAGATGAACACTGAAGCTTTCTTT. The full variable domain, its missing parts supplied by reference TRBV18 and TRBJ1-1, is NAGVMQNPRHLVRRRGQEARLRCSPMKGHSHVYWYRQLPEEGLKFMVYLQKENIIDESGMPKERFSAEFPKEGPSILRIQQVVRGDSAAYFCASSPTITNRKMNTEAFFGQGTRLTVV.

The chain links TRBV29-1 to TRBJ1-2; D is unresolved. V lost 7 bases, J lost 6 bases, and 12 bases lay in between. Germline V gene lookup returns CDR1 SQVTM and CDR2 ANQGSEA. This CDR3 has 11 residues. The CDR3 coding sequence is TGCAGCGCCAGGTCAGTTAATGGCTACACCTTC. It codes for CSARSVNGYTF.

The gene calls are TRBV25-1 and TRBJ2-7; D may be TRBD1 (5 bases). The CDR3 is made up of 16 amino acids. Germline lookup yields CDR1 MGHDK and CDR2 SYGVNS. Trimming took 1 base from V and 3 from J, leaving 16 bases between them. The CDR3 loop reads CASSEWVPDNHYEQYF. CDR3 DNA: TGTGCCAGCAGTGAATGGGTCCCGGACAACCACTACGAGCAGTACTTC.

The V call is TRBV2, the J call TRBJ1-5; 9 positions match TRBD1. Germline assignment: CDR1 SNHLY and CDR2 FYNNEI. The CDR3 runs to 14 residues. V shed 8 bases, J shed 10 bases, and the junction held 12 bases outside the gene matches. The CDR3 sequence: CASGGDRVRLPQHF. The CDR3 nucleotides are TGTGCCAGCGGTGGGGACAGGGTGCGATTACCCCAGCATTTT.

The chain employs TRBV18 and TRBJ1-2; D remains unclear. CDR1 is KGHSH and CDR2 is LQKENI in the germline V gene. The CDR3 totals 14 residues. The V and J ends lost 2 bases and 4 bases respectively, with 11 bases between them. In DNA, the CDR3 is TGTGCCAGCTCACCAATCCTCAGTACCTATGGCTACACCTTC. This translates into CASSPILSTYGYTF.

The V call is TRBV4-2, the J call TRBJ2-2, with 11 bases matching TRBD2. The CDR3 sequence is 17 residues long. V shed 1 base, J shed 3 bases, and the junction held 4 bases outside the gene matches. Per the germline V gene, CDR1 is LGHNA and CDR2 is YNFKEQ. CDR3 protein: CASSQATSGSYTGELFF. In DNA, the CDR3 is TGTGCCAGCAGCCAAGCAACTAGCGGGAGTTACACCGGGGAGCTGTTTTTT.

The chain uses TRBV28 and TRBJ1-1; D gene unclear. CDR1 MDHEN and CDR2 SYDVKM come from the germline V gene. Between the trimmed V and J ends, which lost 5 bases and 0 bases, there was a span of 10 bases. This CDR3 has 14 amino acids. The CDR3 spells CASSRGPVNTEAFF. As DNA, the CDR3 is TGTGCCAGCAGTCGAGGTCCTGTGAACACTGAAGCTTTCTTT.

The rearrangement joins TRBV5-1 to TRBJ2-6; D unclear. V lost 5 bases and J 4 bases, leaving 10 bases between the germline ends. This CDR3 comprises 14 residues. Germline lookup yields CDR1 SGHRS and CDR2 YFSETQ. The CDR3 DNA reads TGCGCCAGCAGGCAGACTTCCGGGGCCAACGTCCTGACTTTC. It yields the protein CASRQTSGANVLTF.

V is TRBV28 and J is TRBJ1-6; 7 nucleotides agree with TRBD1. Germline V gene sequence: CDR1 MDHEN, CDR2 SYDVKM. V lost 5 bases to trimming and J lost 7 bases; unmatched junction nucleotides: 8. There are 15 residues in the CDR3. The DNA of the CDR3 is TGTGCCAGCAGTATCCCCGGGACAGCGAATTCACCCCTCCACTTT. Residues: CASSIPGTANSPLHF. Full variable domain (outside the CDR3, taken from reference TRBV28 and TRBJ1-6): DVKVTQSSRYLVKRTGEKVFLECVQDMDHENMFWYRQDPGLGLRLIYFSYDVKMKEKGDIPEGYSVSREKKERFSLILESASTNQTSMYLCASSIPGTANSPLHFGNGTRLTVT.

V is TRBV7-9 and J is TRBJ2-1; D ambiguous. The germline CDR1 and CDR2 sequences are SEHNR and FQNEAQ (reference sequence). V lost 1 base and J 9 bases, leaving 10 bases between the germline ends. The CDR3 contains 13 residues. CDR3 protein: CASSLGGIGEQFF. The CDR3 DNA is TGTGCCAGCAGCTTAGGGGGTATTGGTGAGCAGTTCTTC. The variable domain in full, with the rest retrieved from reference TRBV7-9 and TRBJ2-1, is DTGVSQNPRHKITKRGQNVTFRCDPISEHNRLYWYRQTLGQGPEFLTYFQNEAQLEKSRLLSDRFSAERPKGSFSTLEIQRTEQGDSAMYLCASSLGGIGEQFFGPGTRLTVL.